A single sample is the source of the 7 T cell receptor beta chains below, sequenced in a study of shared clonotypes between healthy human individuals. Naive CD8 cells comprised CD45RO-negative, CCR7-positively selected cells, excluding terminally differentiated effector memory CD45RA+ cells. Clones were read by immunoSEQ multiplex PCR, and TCRdb kept only the in-frame ones, dropping some. The table lists some 2.1 million clones, 85% to 95% of them singletons. Sequencing was carried out using naive CD8+ T cells from PBMCs. These receptors originate from a man between 18 and 29 years old in good health. Some clones in this sample may be carry-over from other donors' samples.

J is TRBJ2-7 and V is TRBV27, with D possibly matching TRBD1 (6 bases). CDR1 is MNHEY and CDR2 is SMNVEV in the germline V gene (reference sequence). The length of the CDR3 is 13 residues. V was pared by 4 bases and J by 6 bases, with 13 bases between. CDR3 loop: CASSSYTGTEQYF. The DNA of the CDR3 is TGTGCCAGCAGTTCGTACACAGGGACCGAGCAGTACTTC.

Comment on this clone: The same CDR3 arises from other DNA sequences in this sample as well. The genes are TRBV19 and TRBJ2-1, with D hard to call. The CDR3 extends over 12 amino acids. V shed 1 base and J shed 10 bases, with 8 bases lying between them. CDR1 is LNHDA and CDR2 is SQIVND in the germline V gene (reference sequence). CDR3 residues: CASSIGGREQFF. For the CDR3, the DNA is TGTGCCAGTAGTATAGGTGGCAGAGAGCAGTTCTTC.

The CDR3, as DNA: TGTGCCAGCAGTTTATACTCAAAATCGGGTGGGTTCGGCTACACCTTC. Residues: CASSLYSKSGGFGYTF. The chain uses TRBV27 and TRBJ1-2; D remains unclear. The CDR3 has 16 residues. V was shortened by 1 base and J by 8 bases, with 20 bases between the two germline ends. From germline, CDR1 is MNHEY and CDR2 SMNVEV (reference sequence).

The V gene is TRBV5-1, the J gene TRBJ2-1; 9 bases match TRBD1. Germline assignment: CDR1 SGHRS and CDR2 YFSETQ. Losses at the gene ends were 4 bases for V and 5 bases for J; bases not matched to a gene: 10. The CDR3 consists of 16 residues. The CDR3 region is CASSVKQGAKDNEQFF. The CDR3 DNA reads TGCGCCAGCAGCGTAAAACAGGGGGCTAAGGACAATGAGCAGTTCTTC.

The chain recombines TRBV7-9 with TRBJ2-1; tentative D call: TRBD1 (6 bases). The CDR3 loop spans 14 amino acids. Germline-derived CDR1 and CDR2 are SEHNR and FQNEAQ (reference sequence). Between the trimmed V and J ends, which lost 4 bases and 2 bases, there was a span of 9 bases. In nucleotides, the CDR3 is TGTGCCAGCAGCTCCCGGGACACCTACAATGAGCAGTTCTTC. Its protein is CASSSRDTYNEQFF.

The chain is built from TRBV14 and TRBJ2-5; TRBD1 might be the D (5 bases). Trimming removed 4 bases at V and 2 bases at J, with 14 bases between. The CDR3 length is 15 residues. Germline-derived CDR1 and CDR2 are SGHDN and FVKESK. The CDR3: CASSPGRQFQETQYF. For the CDR3, the DNA is TGTGCCAGCAGCCCCGGGCGACAGTTTCAAGAGACCCAGTACTTC.

The CDR3 nucleotides are TGTGCCAGCAGTATCGGGGAGACCCAGTACTTC. Protein sequence: CASSIGETQYF. This chain links TRBV6-6 with TRBJ2-5; no definite D call. V was clipped by 5 bases and J by 5 bases, with 6 bases between them. CDR3 size: 11 residues. Germline CDR1 MNHNY, CDR2 SVGAGI (reference sequence).